A single sample is the source of the 13 T cell receptor beta chains below, sequenced in a study of monozygotic twins with inflammatory bowel disease. TCRdb reprocessed the 5' RACE reads and keeps a single row for each CDR3 protein, giving no DNA. The table for this sample gives 300,000 to 350,000 distinct CDR3 sequences. Specimen: blood. These receptors were obtained from a human donor with ulcerative colitis or Crohn's disease, or a healthy co-twin of an affected twin (not recorded which).

The rearrangement uses TRBV19 and TRBJ1-1; TCRdb proposes TRBD1, but this gene call is untestable without DNA. Germline assignment: CDR1 LNHDA and CDR2 SQIVND (reference sequence). CDR3 length equals 14 residues. CDR3 region: CASSINRGRTEAFF.

V is TRBV15 and J is TRBJ2-5; TCRdb designates TRBD1, a call that cannot be tested without DNA. The CDR3 is made up of 17 amino acids. Germline V gene data show CDR1 as LNHNV and CDR2 as YYDKDF (reference sequence). CDR3 amino acids: CATTSTAGQGRTKTQYF.

J is TRBJ2-7 and V is TRBV11-2; no DNA is available, so the TRBD2 call from TCRdb remains unchecked. Germline V CDR1 and CDR2: SGHAT, FQNNGV. This CDR3 comprises 14 residues. The CDR3: CASSLSAGGPAQYF.

The chain is built from TRBV29-1 and TRBJ1-1; the D gene TCRdb calls, TRBD1, cannot be checked with no DNA. Germline assignment: CDR1 SQVTM and CDR2 ANQGSEA. The CDR3 totals 15 residues. CDR3 protein: CSAHRDNEMNTEAFF.

The chain employs TRBV20-1 and TRBJ2-5. The CDR3 has 14 residues. Looked up from germline, CDR1 is DFQATT and CDR2 is SNEGSKA (reference sequence). CDR3: CSARDVWRGETQYF.

This chain joins TRBV20-1 and TRBJ2-5; TCRdb returns TRBD1, unconfirmable since there is no DNA. The CDR3 spans 15 residues. Looked up from germline, CDR1 is DFQATT and CDR2 is SNEGSKA (reference sequence). CDR3 loop: CSASEPLGSQETQYF.

The chain has TRBV5-6 and TRBJ1-5; checking the TCRdb D call of TRBD1 is not possible without DNA. The CDR3 totals 15 residues. Looked up from germline, CDR1 is SGHDT and CDR2 is YYEEEE. The CDR3 spells CASSFTRGLDQPQHF.

The rearrangement uses TRBV10-3 and TRBJ1-1; TCRdb's D call, TRBD1, is unchecked because there is no DNA. Looked up from germline, CDR1 is ENHRY and CDR2 is SYGVKD. The CDR3 consists of 14 residues. CDR3 amino acids: CAISVDTGTGRAFF.

The chain joins TRBV20-1 to TRBJ2-1; the TRBD2 assignment by TCRdb is unverifiable without DNA. Germline assignment: CDR1 DFQATT and CDR2 SNEGSKA (reference sequence). The CDR3 extends over 14 amino acids. This CDR3 reads CSASIAGRYNEQFF.

The chain couples TRBV20-1 to TRBJ2-1. Germline assignment: CDR1 DFQATT and CDR2 SNEGSKA (reference sequence). CDR3 length equals 15 residues. CDR3 region: CSARTTGSSYNEQFF.

J is TRBJ2-2 and V is TRBV9; TCRdb reports TRBD1, a call that lacks DNA to check it against. Germline V gene data show CDR1 as SGDLS and CDR2 as YYNGEE. CDR3 length: 16 residues. CDR3 sequence reads: CASSTHGTMGTGELFF.

V gene TRBV20-1 combines with J gene TRBJ2-3; TCRdb proposes TRBD2, but this gene call is untestable without DNA. Germline CDR1 and CDR2: DFQATT and SNEGSKA (reference sequence). The CDR3 is 14 amino acids. CDR3 sequence: CSARPSGGRDTQYF.

The chain joins TRBV20-1 to TRBJ1-2; TCRdb returns TRBD1, unconfirmable since there is no DNA. The germline CDR1 and CDR2 sequences are DFQATT and SNEGSKA (reference sequence). The CDR3 is 13 residues long. The CDR3 sequence: CSARVPGTYGYTF.